This entry lists 5 T cell receptor beta chains sequenced from one sample in a study of glioma-infiltrating T cells. TCR alpha and beta CDR3 regions were amplified from RNA using iRepertoire nested multiplex PCR. TCRdb redid the calling of the multiplex PCR reads with MiXCR, one entry per CDR3 protein. The sample lists some 160,000 distinct CDR3 sequences; under 55% were seen once. Sequenced material: glioma tissue, nonneoplastic brain tissue, or PBMCs (not recorded which). These receptor sequences come from a human donor with low-grade glioma or glioblastoma, undergoing nonglioma brain surgery, or in good health (not recorded which).

The chain has TRBV29-1 and TRBJ1-5; 8 positions agree with TRBD1. CDR3 length: 12 amino acids. CDR1 and CDR2 (germline): SQVTM, ANQGSEA. J was trimmed by 4 bases and V by 6 bases; bases with no gene match: 2. CDR3 loop: CSVGTGNQPQHF. As DNA, the CDR3 is TGCAGCGTCGGGACAGGTAATCAGCCCCAGCATTTT.

Regarding this clonotype: A single base separates this from a much larger clone, so it may be a read error. This rearrangement joins TRBV27 to TRBJ2-2; 8 nucleotides line up with TRBD2. V lost 10 bases and J lost 5; bases outside the gene matches: 9. The CDR3 totals 14 residues. Germline-derived CDR1 and CDR2 are MNHEY and SMNVEV (reference sequence). CDR3 nucleotide sequence: TGTGCCAATGGGCCGGGAGGGGGGACCGGGGAGCTGTTTTTT. As protein: CANGPGGGTGELFF.

The CDR3 DNA follows: TGTGCCAGCAGCTCCACCAGCTCAACTAATGAAAAACTGTTTTTT. Protein sequence: CASSSTSSTNEKLFF. J is TRBJ1-4 and V is TRBV7-2; D gene unclear. This CDR3 is 15 amino acids long. The V end was cut by 4 bases, the J end by 0 bases, with 9 bases between. Germline assignment: CDR1 SGHTA and CDR2 FQGNSA.

This clonotype was seen only a few times. V and J are TRBV2 and TRBJ2-1; D is ambiguous. The CDR3 loop spans 17 amino acids. Germline V gene data show CDR1 as SNHLY and CDR2 as FYNNEI. The V end was cut by 2 bases, the J end by 4 bases, with 18 bases between. The CDR3 reads CASSESPTSQLYNEQFF. The CDR3 nucleotides are TGTGCCAGCAGTGAAAGCCCGACCTCGCAGTTGTACAATGAGCAGTTCTTC. The whole variable domain, filled in from reference TRBV2 and TRBJ2-1, reads EPEVTQTPSHQVTQMGQEVILRCVPISNHLYFYWYRQILGQKVEFLVSFYNNEISEKSEIFDDQFSVERPDGSNFTLKIRSTKLEDSAMYFCASSESPTSQLYNEQFFGPGTRLTVL.

This clonotype has just a few counts. This may be a read error: a much more frequent sequence differs by one nucleotide. The rearrangement uses TRBV2 and TRBJ2-7, with unresolved D. V lost 8 bases and J lost 4, with 12 bases in between. CDR3 length: 12 amino acids. In germline, CDR1 is SNHLY, CDR2 FYNNEI. The CDR3 reads CASRSRFYEQYF. The CDR3 DNA follows: TGTGCCAGCCGTTCGAGGTTTTACGAGCAGTACTTC.